Listed below are T cell receptor beta chains from one sample, sequenced in a study of blood T cell repertoires in COVID-19. Sequencing used immunoSEQ multiplex PCR; TCRdb keeps in-frame clones, though not all of them. This sample yields roughly 250,000 clones, of which approximately 87% are seen a single time; roughly 12% belongs to the top ten. The sequenced sample consisted of peripheral blood. Source of these receptors: a woman under 40 with COVID-19, enrolled during active disease. Both conserved end residues are part of each CDR3. A D gene is named only where the DNA matches it firmly. The size of a clone is reported for some rows only, either as once, few or many, or as a class for expanded clones.

TRBJ2-5,TRBD2,NA,TRBV7-6,CASSLAPSGQETQYF,TGTGCCAGCAGCTTAGCGCCTAGCGGCCAAGAGACCCAGTACTTC
TRBJ1-5,NA,NA,TRBV6-5,CASSYSDSPNQPQHF,TGTGCCAGCAGTTACTCTGACAGCCCCAATCAGCCCCAGCATTTT
TRBJ1-1,NA,NA,TRBV7-9,CASTRGAMNTEAFF,TGTGCCAGCACCCGGGGGGCCATGAACACTGAAGCTTTCTTT
TRBJ2-1,TRBD2,NA,TRBV6-5,CASRAQGLNNEQFF,TGTGCCAGCAGGGCCCAGGGACTAAATAATGAGCAGTTCTTC
TRBJ1-1,NA,NA,TRBV29-1,CSVDTGKVEAFF,TGCAGCGTTGACACAGGGAAGGTTGAAGCTTTCTTT
TRBJ2-4,TRBD1,NA,TRBV28,CASRTGGAKNIQYF,TGTGCCAGTCGGACAGGGGGGGCCAAAAACATTCAGTACTTC
TRBJ1-6,NA,NA,TRBV28,CASSLRARGSPLHF,TGTGCCAGCAGCCTTAGGGCACGGGGGTCACCCCTCCACTTT
TRBJ1-1,TRBD1,NA,TRBV28,CASSPPDRGVTEAFF,TGTGCCAGCAGTCCGCCGGACAGGGGGGTCACTGAAGCTTTCTTT
TRBJ2-3,TRBD1,NA,TRBV6-5,CASSLQGSTDTQYF,TGTGCCAGCAGCCTACAGGGGAGCACAGATACGCAGTATTTT
TRBJ1-5,NA,NA,TRBV28,CASSLGTTGNQPQHF,TGTGCCAGCAGTTTAGGGACAACTGGCAATCAGCCCCAGCATTTT
TRBJ2-1,NA,NA,TRBV28,CASGNRFYEQFF,TGTGCCAGCGGAAACAGGTTCTATGAGCAGTTCTTC
TRBJ1-1,NA,NA,TRBV5-1,CASSLRYALNTEAFF,TGCGCCAGCAGCTTGCGGTATGCTTTGAACACTGAAGCTTTCTTT
TRBJ2-7,NA,NA,TRBV21-1,CASSKGDRQGIHEQYF,TGTGCCAGCAGCAAAGGGGACCGACAGGGAATCCACGAGCAGTACTTC
TRBJ1-2,NA,once,TRBV6-5,CASSYDRKNYGYTF,TGTGCCAGCAGTTACGACAGGAAGAACTATGGCTACACCTTC
TRBJ1-2,NA,NA,TRBV3-1/TRBV3-2,CASRRQADYGYTF,TGTGCCAGCAGACGACAGGCCGACTATGGCTACACCTTC
TRBJ1-5,NA,NA,TRBV18,CASSLGQGQPQHF,TGTGCCAGCTCCCTCGGCCAGGGTCAGCCCCAGCATTTT
TRBJ1-2,NA,NA,TRBV27,CASKISQGHYGYTF,TGTGCCAGCAAAATATCGCAGGGGCACTATGGCTACACCTTC
TRBJ1-1,NA,NA,TRBV27,CASSWEENTEAFF,TGTGCCAGCAGTTGGGAGGAGAACACTGAAGCTTTCTTT
TRBJ2-2,TRBD2,NA,TRBV5-1,CASSLGLAGGPNTGELFF,TGCGCCAGCAGCTTGGGACTAGCGGGGGGCCCGAACACCGGGGAGCTGTTTTTT
TRBJ2-1,TRBD2,NA,TRBV3-1/TRBV3-2,CASSPRDGASGARGDEQFF,TGTGCCAGCAGCCCCCGAGACGGAGCTAGCGGGGCCCGGGGGGATGAGCAGTTCTTC
TRBJ2-3,NA,NA,TRBV7-2,CASSLGYSRGNTDTQYF,TGTGCCAGCAGCTTAGGTTACTCGCGGGGCAACACAGATACGCAGTATTTT
TRBJ2-7,TRBD1,NA,TRBV3-1/TRBV3-2,CASSQGQIYEQYF,TGTGCCAGCAGCCAGGGACAGATCTACGAGCAGTACTTC
TRBJ1-6,TRBD1,NA,TRBV11-2,CASSRDPTGGVSPLHF,TGTGCCAGCAGCCGCGACCCAACAGGGGGCGTCTCACCCCTCCACTTT
TRBJ2-3,TRBD2,NA,TRBV7-9,CASSTLADRTDTQYF,TGTGCCAGCAGCACGCTAGCGGACCGCACAGATACGCAGTATTTT
TRBJ1-5,TRBD1,NA,TRBV3-1/TRBV3-2,CASSDTGGIGNQPQHF,TGTGCCAGCAGCGATACAGGGGGCATTGGCAATCAGCCCCAGCATTTT
TRBJ2-5,TRBD2,NA,TRBV4-1,CASSQRTSGGLETQYF,TGCGCCAGCAGCCAACGGACTAGCGGGGGCCTGGAGACCCAGTACTTC
TRBJ2-5,NA,NA,TRBV11-1,CASSPQGRTQYF,TGTGCCAGCAGCCCCCAGGGGAGAACCCAGTACTTC
TRBJ2-1,TRBD2,NA,TRBV27,CASSQRVGGWNEQFF,TGTGCCAGCAGTCAGAGGGTGGGGGGGTGGAATGAGCAGTTCTTC
TRBJ2-5,TRBD2,NA,TRBV9,CASSVVDSGGPQYF,TGTGCCAGCAGCGTAGTGGATAGCGGGGGTCCCCAGTACTTC
TRBJ1-1,NA,NA,TRBV5-1,CASSEPGLATEAFF,TGCGCCAGCAGCGAACCAGGGTTGGCCACTGAAGCTTTCTTT
TRBJ2-5,NA,NA,TRBV2,CASRSSAQTQYF,TGTGCCAGCAGATCTAGTGCGCAGACCCAGTACTTC
TRBJ1-5,NA,many,TRBV6-5,CASSDTFNQPQHF,TGTGCCAGCAGCGACACCTTCAATCAGCCCCAGCATTTT